The clone carrying this T cell receptor (beta chain) occurred many times. Its specificity is not known. Germline assignment: CDR1 SQVTM and CDR2 ANQGSEA. Deletions cut 3 bases from V and 2 bases from J, with 8 bases between. The CDR3 totals 14 residues. A single record per CDR3 protein comes from TCRdb applying MiXCR to the 5' RACE reads. The repertoire holds around 960,000 distinct CDR3 sequences, more than 9% seen once, with around 1.5% in the top ten. These data originate in a study of identical twins. Study results and caveats: Among monozygotic twins, out-of-frame TCR alpha sharing exceeded what models predicted. Cord blood's abundant beta clonotypes had fewer insertions, unlike memory repertoires. Instead of following the same donors, the conclusions were based on cross-sectional statistical analysis.

This same sample was also part of a study on yellow fever vaccine responses in identical twins. That investigation notes: Twins' vaccine T cell response reportedly seemed partly convergent, partly personalized.

The clonotype originates from a young woman in good health. The chain combines TRBV29-1 with TRBJ2-6; no clear D. Sequenced material: PBMCs. CDR3 coding DNA: TGCAGCGTTGACTCCGGAACTGGGGCCAACGTCCTGACTTTC. It specifies CSVDSGTGANVLTF.